This paragraph covers one T cell receptor beta chain sequence. Germline V lookup: CDR1 SGHRS, CDR2 YFSETQ. This CDR3 region has 14 residues. J lost 5 bases, V lost 3 bases, and 4 bases had no gene match. These data come from a study of blood T cell repertoires in COVID-19. Across the whole study: COVID-19 samples from acute and convalescent phases originated in the United States, Italy and Spain. From T cells, B-cell-depleted T cells, or PBMCs came the material, which was cDNA or gDNA.

Under the authors' procedure: The authors estimated nucleated cell counts from reference gene primer amplification. Clones were sequenced by immunoSEQ multiplex PCR, and TCRdb holds only the in-frame ones, with some missing. The DNA was the basis for D and trimming; V, J and clone size are from that table. The repertoire holds 300,000 or so clones, with about nine tenths as singletons. This TCR was sampled from a woman between 35 and 50 years old with acute or convalescent COVID-19. This sequence joins TRBV5-1 and TRBJ2-5; 10 bases agree with TRBD2. Sample: peripheral blood. CDR3 in amino acids: CASSWTSGGETQYF. The CDR3 DNA is TGCGCCAGCAGCTGGACTAGCGGTGGGGAGACCCAGTACTTC.